This record looks at one T cell receptor beta chain sequence and its context. The antigen it recognizes is unknown. There are no base qualities to consult, and no much larger clone falls within one base. The sample comes from a study of T cell clones after liver transplantation (dated by TCRdb to between 2019 and 2020). About the full investigation: ITN030ST, the source of the samples, was a randomized trial that attempted immunosuppression withdrawal within 2 years of liver transplantation. Three of the eight recipients were HCV-positive; the others were transplanted for non-autoimmune, non-viral indications. Tolerance meant complete immunosuppression withdrawal for at least one year without liver enzymes rising beyond twice the upper limit of normal. Blood samples were collected pre-transplant, pre-randomization before withdrawal, and post-randomization after either complete withdrawal or failed withdrawal. No induction therapy was given to the subjects, and standard immunosuppression was administered until randomization at 12-24 months post-transplant. A cohort of 8 liver transplant recipients was studied, of whom 3 were classified as tolerant and 5 as non-tolerant. Third party-reactive TCRbeta sequences were also identified from pre-transplant MLRs to serve as an antigen-independent comparator for donor-reactive sequences. Donor-reactive T cell clones were identified by TCRbeta sequencing following a pre-transplant mixed lymphocyte reaction and were subsequently tracked in post-transplant blood.

High-throughput TCRbeta CDR3 sequencing of frozen genomic DNA was performed by immunoSEQ, including PCR amplification, mapping, bias correction and internal controls. In the paper's pipeline: Productive rearrangements were kept, and unique TCRbeta sequences were defined by CDR3 nucleotide sequence plus V and J gene. For classification of a sequence as donor-reactive, at least 5-fold expansion in CFSE-low cells relative to unstimulated pre-transplant cells and a frequency of at least 0.01% were required. Per-subject minimum frequency thresholds, based on the lowest-template unstimulated sample, ensured at least 90% detection power. Jensen-Shannon divergence between the top 1000 TCRbeta sequences post- versus pre-transplant served as the measure of repertoire turnover. Changes in detection of donor-reactive sequences were tested with two-sided Fisher's exact tests. Sourced from immuneACCESS, this table was stored by TCRdb with only in-frame sequences that have V and J called. A share of the clones is absent; for the studies checked, an unresolved V gene accounts for under half, and the remainder has no known explanation. V and J calls and clone size are as listed in that table; D and trimming were resolved from the DNA. Within this sample are around 30,000 clones, with around 94% of them counted one time only. The ten largest clones capture 25% to 30% of the sample.

Unstimulated PBMCs, after thawing, were stained for CD3, CD4 and CD8 and then FACS-sorted into CD3+CD4+ and CD3+CD8+ populations. Each of the 8 studied subjects was randomized to immunosuppression withdrawal. The Qiagen DNeasy Blood and Tissue Kit was used to isolate genomic DNA. The germline V gene specifies MRHNA as CDR1 and SNTAGT as CDR2. V gives up 4 bases and J gives up 0 bases, and the segment between their germline ends measures 10 bases. There are 15 amino acids in the CDR3, from cysteine to phenylalanine inclusive. Only the CDR3 DNA is retained, 45 bases long and in frame from the first base. Results the study describes overall, beyond this receptor: In two subjects, low numbers of available donor cells limited the measurable donor-reactive repertoire. Once repertoire turnover was taken into account, donor-reactive detection showed a significant reduction for CD4 in 7 of 8 subjects and for CD8 in 8 of 8. Donor-reactive sequences declined more than third party-reactive ones, suggesting partial antigen-specific deletion unrelated to withdrawal success. Because no allograft tissue specimens were available, donor-reactive T cells may have migrated into the graft instead of being deleted. A significant post-transplant decrease in circulating donor-reactive CD4 TCRbeta sequences was observed in most of the 8 subjects, irrespective of tolerance or HCV status. Conclusions were preliminary, limited by small, heterogeneous patient numbers and non-standardized post-transplant time points.

This receptor was identified in a human patient who received a liver transplant. After a transplant, some T cells may be the graft donor's own cells. In this chain, TRBV6-4 is recombined with TRBJ2-1; the D call could be TRBD1 or TRBD2, with each sharing 5 bases. The sample consisted of CD8+ T cells from blood, taken 12 months after liver transplant. CDR3 reads: CASSVGDDSYNEQFF. The nucleotides read TGTGCCAGCAGTGTCGGGGACGACTCCTACAATGAGCAGTTCTTC.